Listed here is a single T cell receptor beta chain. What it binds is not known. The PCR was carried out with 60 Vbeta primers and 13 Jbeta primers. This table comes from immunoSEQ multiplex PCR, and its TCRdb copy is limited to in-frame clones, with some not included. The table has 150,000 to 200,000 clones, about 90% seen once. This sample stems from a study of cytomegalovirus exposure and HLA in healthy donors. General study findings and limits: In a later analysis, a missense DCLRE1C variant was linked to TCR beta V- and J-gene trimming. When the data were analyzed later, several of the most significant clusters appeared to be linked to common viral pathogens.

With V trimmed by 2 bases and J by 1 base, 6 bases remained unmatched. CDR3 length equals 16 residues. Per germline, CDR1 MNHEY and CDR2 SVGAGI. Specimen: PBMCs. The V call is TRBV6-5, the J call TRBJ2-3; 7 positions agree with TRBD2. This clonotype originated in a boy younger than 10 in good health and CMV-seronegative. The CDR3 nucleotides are TGTGCCAGCAGTTACAGAGGCGGGAGCGGCACAGATACGCAGTATTTT. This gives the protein CASSYRGGSGTDTQYF.